This TCR beta chain was retrieved from a study of blood T cell repertoires in COVID-19. Study overall: Samples came from the United States, Italy and Spain, spanning acute and convalescent COVID-19.

The CDR3 consists of 15 residues. The germline gives CDR1 MNHEY, CDR2 SMNVEV (reference sequence). V gave up 7 bases and J gave up 3 bases, with 15 bases separating them. Generated by immunoSEQ multiplex PCR, the TCRdb table keeps only in-frame clones and is missing some. The data hold over 200,000 clones, with 80% to 90% observed a single time. Sequencing input: peripheral blood. The chain uses TRBV27 and TRBJ1-4, with D tentatively TRBD1 (5 bases). This sequence originates from a man aged 80 or over with acute or convalescent COVID-19. CDR3 sequence (DNA): TGTGCCAGCAAAAAGACAAGGGGTGCTAATGAAAAACTGTTTTTT. This encodes CASKKTRGANEKLFF. Using reference TRBV27 and TRBJ1-4 for the parts outside the CDR3, the full variable domain is EAQVTQNPRYLITVTGKKLTVTCSQNMNHEYMSWYRQDPGLGLRQIYYSMNVEVTDKGDVPEGYKVSRKEKRNFPLILESPSPNQTSLYFCASKKTRGANEKLFFGSGTQLSVL.